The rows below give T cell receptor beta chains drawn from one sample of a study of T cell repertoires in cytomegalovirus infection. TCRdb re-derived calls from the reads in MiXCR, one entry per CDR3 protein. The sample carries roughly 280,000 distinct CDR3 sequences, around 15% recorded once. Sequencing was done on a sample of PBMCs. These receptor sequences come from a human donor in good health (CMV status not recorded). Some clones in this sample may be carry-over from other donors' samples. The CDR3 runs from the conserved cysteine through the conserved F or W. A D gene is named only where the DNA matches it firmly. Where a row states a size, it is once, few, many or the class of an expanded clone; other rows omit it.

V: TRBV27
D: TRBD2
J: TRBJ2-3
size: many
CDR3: CASSFTRGRADTQYF
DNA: TGTGCCAGCAGTTTCACGCGGGGGAGGGCAGATACGCAGTATTTT

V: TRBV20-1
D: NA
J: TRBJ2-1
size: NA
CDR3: CSARSSVGSGNEQFF
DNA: TGCAGTGCTAGATCCTCTGTTGGGAGTGGGAATGAGCAGTTCTTC

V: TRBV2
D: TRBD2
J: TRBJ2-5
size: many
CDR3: CASRPGLAGAQYF
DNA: TGTGCCAGCAGACCCGGACTAGCGGGGGCCCAGTACTTC

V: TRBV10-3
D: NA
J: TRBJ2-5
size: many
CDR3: CAISFSRNQETQYF
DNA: TGTGCCATCAGTTTCTCCAGGAACCAAGAGACCCAGTACTTC

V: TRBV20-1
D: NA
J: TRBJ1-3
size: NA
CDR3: CSANYPTGNTIYF
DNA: TGCAGTGCTAACTATCCCACTGGAAACACCATATATTTT

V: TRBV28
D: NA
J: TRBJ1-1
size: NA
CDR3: CASSLILGNTEAFF
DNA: TGTGCCAGCAGTTTGATCCTCGGGAACACTGAAGCTTTCTTT

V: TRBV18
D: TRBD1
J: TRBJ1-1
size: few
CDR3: CASSPSTGGEGTEAFF
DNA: TGTGCCAGCTCACCATCTACAGGGGGCGAGGGCACTGAAGCTTTCTTT

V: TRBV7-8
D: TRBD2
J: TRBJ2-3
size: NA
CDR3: CASSPGRGTSQVSFSTDTQYF
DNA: TGTGCCAGCAGCCCCGGGAGGGGAACTAGCCAAGTCTCTTTCAGCACAGATACGCAGTATTTT

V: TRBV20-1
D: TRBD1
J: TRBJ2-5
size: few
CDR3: CSARSPGQGAWGPQETQYF
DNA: TGCAGTGCTAGATCTCCGGGACAGGGGGCGTGGGGCCCCCAAGAGACCCAGTACTTC

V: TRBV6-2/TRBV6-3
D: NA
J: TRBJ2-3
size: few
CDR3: CASRRTGTDTQYF
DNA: TGTGCCAGCAGAAGGACAGGCACAGATACGCAGTATTTT

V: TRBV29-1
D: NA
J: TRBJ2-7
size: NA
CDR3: CSGLTVTYEQYF
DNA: TGCAGCGGACTCACAGTGACCTACGAGCAGTACTTC

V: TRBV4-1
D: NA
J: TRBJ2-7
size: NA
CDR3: CASSQGVGSSYEQYF
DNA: TGCGCCAGCAGCCAAGGCGTAGGGAGCTCCTACGAGCAGTACTTC

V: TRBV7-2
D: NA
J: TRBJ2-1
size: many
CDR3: CASSLEAGTTGEQFF
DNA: TGTGCCAGCAGCTTAGAAGCGGGCACGACGGGTGAGCAGTTCTTC

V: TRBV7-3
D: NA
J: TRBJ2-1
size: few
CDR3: CASSLTRGPGDEQFF
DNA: TGTGCCAGCAGCTTAACCCGCGGCCCGGGCGATGAGCAGTTCTTC

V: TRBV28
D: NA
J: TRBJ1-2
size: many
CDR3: CASSLSTPGYTF
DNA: TGTGCCAGCAGTTTAAGTACCCCAGGCTACACCTTC

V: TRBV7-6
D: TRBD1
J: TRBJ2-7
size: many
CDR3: CASSLGQGDEQYF
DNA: TGTGCCAGCAGCTTGGGACAGGGGGACGAGCAGTACTTC

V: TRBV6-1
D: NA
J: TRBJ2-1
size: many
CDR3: CASRGSGDNEQFF
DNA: TGTGCCAGCAGGGGTAGCGGTGACAATGAGCAGTTCTTC

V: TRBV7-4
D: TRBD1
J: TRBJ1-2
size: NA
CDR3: CASSLTQGAGYTF
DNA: TGTGCCAGCAGCTTAACCCAGGGGGCTGGCTACACCTTC

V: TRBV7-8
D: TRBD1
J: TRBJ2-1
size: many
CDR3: CASSLTTGQGINEQFF
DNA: TGTGCCAGCAGCTTAACTACCGGACAGGGGATCAATGAGCAGTTCTTC

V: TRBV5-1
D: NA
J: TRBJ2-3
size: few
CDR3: CASSLADKTRADTQYF
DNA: TGCGCCAGCAGCTTGGCAGACAAGACGAGGGCAGATACGCAGTATTTT

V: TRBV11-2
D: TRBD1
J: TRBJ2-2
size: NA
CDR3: CASSSTLGQGSTGELFF
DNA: TGTGCCAGCAGCTCAACCCTCGGACAGGGTAGCACCGGGGAGCTGTTTTTT

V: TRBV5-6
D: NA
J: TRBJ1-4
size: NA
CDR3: CASSGGGGEKLFF
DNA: TGTGCCAGCAGCGGGGGAGGCGGGGAAAAACTGTTTTTT

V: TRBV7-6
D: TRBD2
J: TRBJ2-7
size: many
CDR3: CASSLDVLAGFNEQYF
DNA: TGTGCCAGCAGCTTAGACGTCCTAGCGGGATTCAACGAGCAGTACTTC

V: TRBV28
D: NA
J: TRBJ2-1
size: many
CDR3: CASSPAGLINEQFF
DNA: TGTGCCAGCAGTCCGGCGGGACTTATCAATGAGCAGTTCTTC

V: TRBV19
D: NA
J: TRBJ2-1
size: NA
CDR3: CASRGQLYNEQFF
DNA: TGTGCCAGTAGGGGGCAACTGTACAATGAGCAGTTCTTC

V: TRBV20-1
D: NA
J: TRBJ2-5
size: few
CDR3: CSARDMGVQETQYF
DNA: TGCAGTGCTAGAGATATGGGGGTTCAAGAGACCCAGTACTTC

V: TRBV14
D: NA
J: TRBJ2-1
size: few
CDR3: CASSQPPSSYNEQFF
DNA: TGTGCCAGCAGCCAACCCCCTAGCTCCTACAATGAGCAGTTCTTC

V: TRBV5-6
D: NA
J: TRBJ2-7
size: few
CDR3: CASSRGRLDPLQYEQYF
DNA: TGTGCCAGCAGCCGAGGAAGACTAGACCCACTGCAATACGAGCAGTACTTC

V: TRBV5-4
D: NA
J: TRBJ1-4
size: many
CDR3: CASSLGTDEKLFF
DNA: TGTGCCAGCAGCTTGGGGACAGATGAAAAACTGTTTTTT

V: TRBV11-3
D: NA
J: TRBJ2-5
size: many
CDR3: CASSLRGKQETQYF
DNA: TGTGCCAGCAGCTTACGGGGGAAACAAGAGACCCAGTACTTC

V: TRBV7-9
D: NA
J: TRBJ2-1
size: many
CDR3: CASSSQRQAYNEQFF
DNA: TGTGCCAGCAGCTCGCAACGGCAGGCCTACAATGAGCAGTTCTTC

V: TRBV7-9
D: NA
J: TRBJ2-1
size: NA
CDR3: CASSLGAGVGNEQFF
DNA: TGTGCCAGCAGCTTAGGGGCCGGGGTAGGGAATGAGCAGTTCTTC

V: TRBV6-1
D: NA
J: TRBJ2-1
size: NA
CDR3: CASGLDPSSYNEQFF
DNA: TGTGCCAGCGGATTAGACCCGAGCTCCTACAATGAGCAGTTCTTC

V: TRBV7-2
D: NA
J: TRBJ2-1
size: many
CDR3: CASSLGYLGTSEFF
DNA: TGTGCCAGCAGCTTAGGCTATCTCGGGACTTCGGAGTTCTTC

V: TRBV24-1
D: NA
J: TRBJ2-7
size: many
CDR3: CATSDQFIGTDSRGEQYF
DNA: TGTGCCACCAGTGATCAGTTTATCGGGACCGACTCAAGAGGCGAGCAGTACTTC

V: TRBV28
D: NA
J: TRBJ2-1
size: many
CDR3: CASSELAPSSYNEQFF
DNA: TGTGCCAGCAGTGAGCTAGCTCCGAGCTCCTACAATGAGCAGTTCTTC

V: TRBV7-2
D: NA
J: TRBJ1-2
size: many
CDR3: CASGGNYGYTF
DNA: TGTGCCAGCGGCGGAAACTATGGCTACACCTTC

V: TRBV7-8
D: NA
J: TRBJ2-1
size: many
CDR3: CASSPAGDEQFF
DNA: TGTGCCAGCAGTCCCGCGGGCGATGAGCAGTTCTTC

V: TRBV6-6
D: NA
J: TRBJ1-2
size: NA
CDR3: CASSYSDKTNYGYTF
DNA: TGTGCCAGCAGTTACTCGGACAAAACTAACTATGGCTACACCTTC

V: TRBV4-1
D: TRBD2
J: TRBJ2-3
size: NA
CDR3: CASSRGGLRTDTQYF
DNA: TGCGCCAGCAGCCGCGGGGGACTCCGCACAGATACGCAGTATTTT

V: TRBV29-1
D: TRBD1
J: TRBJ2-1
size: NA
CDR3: CSVLDRVRVEQFF
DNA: TGCAGCGTTCTAGACAGGGTCAGGGTGGAGCAGTTCTTC

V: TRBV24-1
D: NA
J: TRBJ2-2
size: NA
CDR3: CATREGGRTGELFF
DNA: TGTGCCACCCGTGAAGGAGGAAGAACCGGGGAGCTGTTTTTT

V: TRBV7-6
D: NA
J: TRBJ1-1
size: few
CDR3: CASSLGAGAMNTEAFF
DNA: TGTGCCAGCAGCTTAGGTGCTGGGGCGATGAACACTGAAGCTTTCTTT

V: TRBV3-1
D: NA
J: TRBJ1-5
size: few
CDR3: CASSQDRRDQPQHF
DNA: TGTGCCAGCAGCCAAGATCGTAGGGACCAGCCCCAGCATTTT

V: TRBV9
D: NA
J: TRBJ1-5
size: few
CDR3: CASSADRSHQPQHF
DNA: TGTGCCAGCAGCGCCGACAGGAGCCATCAGCCCCAGCATTTT

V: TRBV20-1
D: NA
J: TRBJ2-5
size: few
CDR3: CSANREGETQYF
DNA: TGCAGTGCGAACAGGGAAGGGGAGACCCAGTACTTC

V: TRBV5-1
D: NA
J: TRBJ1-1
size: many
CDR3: CASSTATVNTEAFF
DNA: TGCGCCAGCAGCACCGCGACAGTGAACACTGAAGCTTTCTTT

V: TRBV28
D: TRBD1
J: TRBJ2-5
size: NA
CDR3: CASSRQGDQTQYF
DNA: TGTGCCAGCAGCAGACAGGGGGATCAGACCCAGTACTTC

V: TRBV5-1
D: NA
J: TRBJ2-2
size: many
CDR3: CASSFQSPINTGELFF
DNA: TGCGCCAGCAGCTTTCAGTCGCCCATAAACACCGGGGAGCTGTTTTTT

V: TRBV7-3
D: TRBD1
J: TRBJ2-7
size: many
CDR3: CASSPTGVGYEQYF
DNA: TGTGCCAGCAGCCCCACAGGGGTCGGCTACGAGCAGTACTTC

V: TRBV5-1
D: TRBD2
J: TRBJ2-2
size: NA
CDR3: CASSPQLAMNTGELFF
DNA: TGCGCCAGCAGCCCCCAACTAGCGATGAACACCGGGGAGCTGTTTTTT

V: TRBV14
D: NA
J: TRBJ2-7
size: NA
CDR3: CASSHRDHYEQYF
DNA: TGTGCCAGCAGCCACAGGGACCACTACGAGCAGTACTTC

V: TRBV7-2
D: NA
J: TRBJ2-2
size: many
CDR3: CASSLRGYSGELFF
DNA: TGTGCCAGCAGCTTACGGGGGTACTCCGGGGAGCTGTTTTTT

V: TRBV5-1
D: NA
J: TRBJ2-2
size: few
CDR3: CASSLAGLNTGELFF
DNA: TGCGCCAGCAGCTTGGCCGGCCTAAACACCGGGGAGCTGTTTTTT